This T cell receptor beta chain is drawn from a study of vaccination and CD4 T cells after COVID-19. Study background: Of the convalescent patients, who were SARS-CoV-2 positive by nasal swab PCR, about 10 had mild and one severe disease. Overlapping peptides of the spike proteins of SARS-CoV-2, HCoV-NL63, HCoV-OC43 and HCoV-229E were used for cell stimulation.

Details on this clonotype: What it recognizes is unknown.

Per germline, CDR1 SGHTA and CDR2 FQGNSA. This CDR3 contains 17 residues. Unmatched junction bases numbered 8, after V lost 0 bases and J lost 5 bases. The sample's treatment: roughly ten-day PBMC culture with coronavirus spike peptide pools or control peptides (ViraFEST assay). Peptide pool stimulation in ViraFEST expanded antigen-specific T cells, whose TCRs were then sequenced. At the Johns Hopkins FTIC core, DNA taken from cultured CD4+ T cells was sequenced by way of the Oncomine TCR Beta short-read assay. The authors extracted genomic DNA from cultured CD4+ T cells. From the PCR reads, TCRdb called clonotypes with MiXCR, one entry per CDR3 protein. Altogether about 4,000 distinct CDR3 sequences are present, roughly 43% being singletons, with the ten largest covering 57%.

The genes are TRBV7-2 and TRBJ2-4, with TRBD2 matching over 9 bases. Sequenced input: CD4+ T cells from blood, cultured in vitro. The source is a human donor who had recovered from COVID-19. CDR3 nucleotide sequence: TGTGCCAGCAGCTTAGCGTGGAGCGGGGGGACCCAAAACATTCAGTACTTC. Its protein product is CASSLAWSGGTQNIQYF.